The next 22 T cell receptor beta chains were all read from a single sample in a study of blood T cell repertoires in COVID-19. Using immunoSEQ multiplex PCR, the repertoire was profiled, and TCRdb retains in-frame clones only, with some absent. This sample carries approximately 200,000 clones, just under 85% of them seen once, and the ten largest clones take 1.3%. The sample comprised PBMCs or T cells enriched from blood (not recorded which). These receptors were obtained from a woman aged 40 to 50 with acute COVID-19.

On this clone itself: At the DNA level, this CDR3 is encoded by other sequences in the same sample as well. The chain recombines TRBV10-3 with TRBJ2-3, with 10 bases aligning to TRBD1. Germline V gene lookup returns CDR1 ENHRY and CDR2 SYGVKD. The CDR3 contains 14 residues. V dropped 6 bases and J dropped 4; count of bases not matched to a gene: 4. CDR3 bases: TGTGCCATCAGACCCGGGACAGGGGCAGATACGCAGTATTTT. Protein: CAIRPGTGADTQYF.

The chain links TRBV4-1 to TRBJ2-7; 8 bases agree with TRBD1. The ends lost 0 bases at V and 1 base at J; junction bases unmatched: 8. Germline values: CDR1 MGHRA, CDR2 YSYEKL. This CDR3 spans 17 amino acids. This CDR3 reads CASSQDSRTGNSYEQYF. In DNA, the CDR3 is TGCGCCAGCAGCCAAGATTCCCGGACAGGGAATTCCTACGAGCAGTACTTC.

The gene calls are TRBV18 and TRBJ2-1, with TRBD2 matching 7 bases. The CDR3 is 18 amino acids. From germline, CDR1 is KGHSH and CDR2 LQKENI. V shed 3 bases, J shed 5 bases, and the junction held 16 bases outside the gene matches. The CDR3 nucleotides are TGTGCCAGCTCACCTCCGGTTACGGGAGGTGCCAAGGACAATGAGCAGTTCTTC. Its protein product is CASSPPVTGGAKDNEQFF.

This clone was picked up a small number of times. The rearrangement links TRBV29-1 to TRBJ1-1; TRBD1 might be the D (6 bases). Germline V gives CDR1 SQVTM, CDR2 ANQGSEA. This CDR3 has 13 residues. Deletions cut 8 bases from V and 3 bases from J, with 16 bases between. The CDR3 DNA sequence: TGCAGCCCCGGGGGGGGCCGGCACACTGAAGCTTTCTTT. Protein sequence: CSPGGGRHTEAFF.

There are a few counts of this clone. V usage is TRBV6-5 and J usage is TRBJ2-1; D may be TRBD2 (5 bases). Germline CDR1 MNHEY, CDR2 SVGAGI. The CDR3 is made up of 14 amino acids. Trimming took 8 bases from V and 4 from J, leaving 15 bases between them. The DNA of the CDR3 is TGTGCCAGCTGCCTCGGGGTGGAGTACAATGAGCAGTTCTTC. Its protein is CASCLGVEYNEQFF.

The chain links TRBV19 to TRBJ2-3; 9 nucleotides line up with TRBD2. The CDR3 extends over 15 amino acids. After removal of 10 bases from V and 4 bases from J, the junction contained 12 bases not matched to a gene. The germline CDR1 and CDR2 sequences are LNHDA and SQIVND (reference sequence). The CDR3 nucleotides read TGTGCCACATCGTTAAACGTAGCGGGAGCAGATACGCAGTATTTT. It is translated as CATSLNVAGADTQYF. Full variable domain (remainder filled in from reference TRBV19 and TRBJ2-3): DGGITQSPKYLFRKEGQNVTLSCEQNLNHDAMYWYRQDPGQGLRLIYYSQIVNDFQKGDIAEGYSVSREKKESFPLTVTSAQKNPTAFYLCATSLNVAGADTQYFGPGTRLTVL.

This chain uses TRBV6-5 with TRBJ2-6; D gene ambiguous. Trimming left V 0 bases short and J 5 bases short, with 5 bases between. CDR1 is MNHEY, CDR2 SVGAGI, per germline. CDR3 length equals 14 residues. CDR3: CASSYSNWANVLTF. The CDR3 DNA sequence: TGTGCCAGCAGTTACTCGAACTGGGCCAACGTCCTGACTTTC.

This clone has more than one count but fewer than ten. The chain carries TRBV19 and TRBJ2-2; D remains ambiguous. CDR1 and CDR2 from the germline V gene are LNHDA and SQIVND (reference sequence). The germline V and J ends were trimmed by 4 bases and 4 bases, with 7 bases remaining between them. The CDR3 runs to 13 residues. As DNA, the CDR3 is TGTGCCAGTAGTAGGGCCAGCACCGGGGAGCTGTTTTTT. This sequence encodes CASSRASTGELFF.

V is TRBV2 and J is TRBJ2-5; 9 bases are shared with TRBD1. Germline V lookup: CDR1 SNHLY, CDR2 FYNNEI. The CDR3 has 15 residues. V shed 7 bases and J 5 bases; nucleotides not matched to a gene: 11. The CDR3 spells CASTKQGAKGETQYF. Written as DNA, the CDR3 is TGTGCCAGCACCAAACAGGGGGCGAAAGGGGAGACCCAGTACTTC.

The CDR3 reads CASSLGGRARSEQYF. The DNA for the CDR3 is TGTGCCAGCAGTTTAGGCGGGAGGGCCCGGAGCGAGCAGTACTTC. The V and J genes are TRBV28 and TRBJ2-7; 9 positions agree with TRBD2. The V and J ends lost 2 bases and 6 bases, in that order; junction bases with no gene match: 8. This CDR3 has 15 amino acids. CDR1 MDHEN and CDR2 SYDVKM come from the germline V gene.

The chain joins TRBV7-6 to TRBJ2-3; a weak D match, TRBD2 (6 bases). V was clipped by 8 bases and J by 0 bases, with 18 bases between them. This CDR3 region has 16 residues. Germline values: CDR1 SGHVS, CDR2 FNYEAQ. CDR3 DNA: TGTGCCAGCCGGGCGGGGTTGTCATCTAGCACAGATACGCAGTATTTT. This gives the protein CASRAGLSSSTDTQYF.

The V gene is TRBV15, the J gene TRBJ1-3; D perhaps matches TRBD1 (5 bases). This CDR3 is built from 17 residues. V was pared by 0 bases and J by 3 bases, with 15 bases between. CDR1 is LNHNV and CDR2 is YYDKDF in the germline V gene (reference sequence). The CDR3 coding sequence is TGTGCCACCAGCAGAGATGGCGGGTCGGGGGGTGGAAACACCATATATTTT. Translation: CATSRDGGSGGGNTIYF.

The chain combines TRBV28 with TRBJ2-3; D remains ambiguous. The CDR3 has 13 amino acids. The V gene lost 3 bases and the J gene lost 2 bases, with 6 bases spanning the gap. CDR1 MDHEN and CDR2 SYDVKM come from the germline V gene. The CDR3 DNA sequence: TGTGCCAGCAGTTTTGAGGTCACAGATACGCAGTATTTT. Encoded protein: CASSFEVTDTQYF.

The genes are TRBV11-1 and TRBJ2-5; TRBD1 is a possible D gene (6 bases). Looked up from germline, CDR1 is SGHAT and CDR2 is FQDESV (reference sequence). The CDR3 extends over 13 amino acids. Trimming removed 4 bases from V and 5 bases from J, with 11 bases in between. DNA of the CDR3: TGTGCCAGCAGCTCTAGGGGGTGGGAGACCCAGTACTTC. Translated: CASSSRGWETQYF.

The chain recombines TRBV28 with TRBJ1-5; D unresolved. The germline V gene encodes CDR1 MDHEN and CDR2 SYDVKM. The CDR3 extends over 18 amino acids. The germline V and J ends were trimmed by 6 bases and 5 bases, with 26 bases remaining between them. The CDR3 DNA is TGTGCCAGCAGCCCCACACAGAGGAGACTAGGGTTGGATCAGCCCCAGCATTTT. As protein: CASSPTQRRLGLDQPQHF.

The V gene is TRBV30, the J gene TRBJ1-2; TRBD1 matches at 7 bases. The CDR3 runs 14 residues. The germline V gene encodes CDR1 GTSNPN and CDR2 SVGIG (reference sequence). Germline trimming cut 3 bases from V and 4 bases from J; bases unmatched to any gene: 8. CDR3 sequence reads: CAWRTDRKPYGYTF. CDR3 nucleotides: TGTGCCTGGAGAACGGACAGGAAGCCCTATGGCTACACCTTC. Supplemented by reference TRBV30 and TRBJ1-2, the full variable domain reads SQTIHQWPATLVQPVGSPLSLECTVEGTSNPNLYWYRQAAGRGLQLLFYSVGIGQISSEVPQNLSASRPQDRQFILSSKKLLLSDSGFYLCAWRTDRKPYGYTFGSGTRLTVV.

This clone was detected many times. CDR3 sequence reads: CASSYQRYTGELFF. In DNA, the CDR3 is TGTGCCAGCAGCTATCAGCGGTACACCGGGGAGCTGTTTTTT. This chain uses TRBV7-2 with TRBJ2-2, with D perhaps TRBD2 (5 bases). In germline, CDR1 is SGHTA, CDR2 FQGNSA. Trimming stripped 4 bases from V and 3 bases from J, with 9 bases between. The CDR3 sequence is 14 residues long.

The J gene is TRBJ1-5, the V gene TRBV5-8; D is unresolved. The germline V and J ends were trimmed by 4 bases and 0 bases, with 17 bases remaining between them. Germline V CDR1 and CDR2: SGHTS, YDEGEE. CDR3 size: 17 residues. The CDR3 sequence: CASSGTVQSYSNQPQHF. For the CDR3, the DNA is TGTGCCAGCAGCGGCACAGTCCAATCATATAGCAATCAGCCCCAGCATTTT.

The chain has TRBV19 and TRBJ2-2, with 11 bases aligning to TRBD2. Germline CDR1 LNHDA, CDR2 SQIVND (reference sequence). There are 16 residues in the CDR3. With 4 bases clipped from V and 6 bases from J, the junction kept 7 bases outside the gene matches. The CDR3 reads CASSTLAGGFAGELFF. CDR3 DNA: TGTGCCAGTAGTACCCTAGCGGGAGGATTCGCCGGGGAGCTGTTTTTT. The variable domain in full, completed from reference TRBV19 and TRBJ2-2, reads DGGITQSPKYLFRKEGQNVTLSCEQNLNHDAMYWYRQDPGQGLRLIYYSQIVNDFQKGDIAEGYSVSREKKESFPLTVTSAQKNPTAFYLCASSTLAGGFAGELFFGEGSRLTVL.

The sample holds one count of this clone. This chain uses TRBV28 with TRBJ2-5; TRBD2 matches at 9 bases. With V trimmed by 7 bases and J by 1 base, 10 bases remained unmatched. The CDR3 length is 16 residues. Looked up from germline, CDR1 is MDHEN and CDR2 is SYDVKM. Here the CDR3 reads CASTTRGGAVQETQYF. The CDR3 coding sequence is TGTGCCAGCACCACGCGCGGGGGGGCAGTCCAAGAGACCCAGTACTTC.

The genes are TRBV11-2 and TRBJ1-1; D remains ambiguous. V was cut by 1 base and J by 0 bases, with 12 bases left in between. The CDR3 extends over 16 amino acids. Germline CDR1 and CDR2: SGHAT and FQNNGV. CDR3 nucleotide sequence: TGTGCCAGCAGCTTAGGGGCATACCAAATGAACACTGAAGCTTTCTTT. Translating gives CASSLGAYQMNTEAFF.

This clone was seen just once. V gene TRBV10-3 combines with J gene TRBJ1-2, with 9 nucleotides matching TRBD1. Germline loops: CDR1 ENHRY, CDR2 SYGVKD. J gave up 7 bases and V 8 bases, and 23 bases lay outside the gene matches. The CDR3 spans 18 residues. CDR3 region: CAIATGTGNKGAPGGYTF. DNA for the CDR3: TGTGCCATCGCCACCGGGACAGGGAACAAAGGGGCACCCGGTGGCTACACCTTC.